The 5 T cell receptor beta chains in this list originate from one sample, sequenced in a study of OX40 agonist ivuxolimab in advanced cancers. The method was immunoSEQ multiplex PCR; TCRdb's version includes in-frame clones alone and lacks a portion of them. The table includes about 30,000 clones, over 60% detected once. The specimen was CD4+ or CD8+ T cells sorted from blood, collected in a trial of the OX40 agonist ivuxolimab. The receptors derive from an adult with an advanced solid tumor such as melanoma, head and neck, liver or kidney cancer.

This chain joins TRBV2 and TRBJ2-5, with D hard to call. The CDR3 has 14 residues. Trimming pared 4 bases from V and 2 bases from J, leaving 11 bases between. The germline V gene has CDR1 SNHLY and CDR2 FYNNEI. The chain's CDR3 is CASSAFELQETQYF. Written as DNA, the CDR3 is TGTGCCAGCAGTGCGTTCGAGTTACAAGAGACCCAGTACTTC.

V and J are TRBV6-1 and TRBJ1-1; 10 bases are a match to TRBD1. After removal of 6 bases from V and 4 bases from J, the junction contained 8 bases not matched to a gene. Per germline, CDR1 MNHNS and CDR2 SASEGT. This CDR3 has 15 residues. Here the CDR3 reads CASRSTGQGVTEAFF. For the CDR3, the DNA is TGTGCCAGCAGGAGCACCGGACAGGGGGTCACTGAAGCTTTCTTT.

The chain couples TRBV30 to TRBJ2-1; D is ambiguous. Trimming removed 0 bases from V and 9 bases from J, with 15 bases in between. Germline CDR1 reads GTSNPN; CDR2 reads SVGIG (reference sequence). The CDR3 is 14 amino acids. CDR3 loop: CAWSVFLSYGEQFF. The CDR3 region has the DNA TGTGCCTGGAGTGTTTTCCTGTCTTACGGTGAGCAGTTCTTC.

The chain is built from TRBV27 and TRBJ2-3, with D maybe TRBD2 (7 bases). The germline V gene encodes CDR1 MNHEY and CDR2 SMNVEV (reference sequence). With 5 bases removed from V and 4 bases from J, the gap between germline ends came to 22 bases. The CDR3 has 17 residues. The CDR3 bases are TGTGCCAGCAGTACCATATGGGCGGGGGCTGGGGCAGATACGCAGTATTTT. It is translated as CASSTIWAGAGADTQYF.

This chain uses TRBV9 with TRBJ2-2; 12 nucleotides match TRBD2. The CDR3 is 15 amino acids. CDR1 is SGDLS and CDR2 is YYNGEE in the germline V gene. V gave up 3 bases and J gave up 6 bases; unmatched junction bases: 3. CDR3 coding DNA: TGTGCCAGCAGCGCTAGCGGGGGGGCGTCCGGGGAGCTGTTTTTT. This gives the protein CASSASGGASGELFF.